This entry describes one TCR beta chain. Its cognate antigen is unknown. These data belong to a study of cytomegalovirus exposure and HLA in healthy donors. At the level of the study: The roughly 120 million unique TCR beta sequences, from about 190 million T cells, were found by an earlier analysis.

PCR employed 60 Vbeta and 13 Jbeta primers. Study processing details: Unique TCR beta chains numbered roughly 83 million in a later analysis, with around 10 million shared. Sequenced by immunoSEQ multiplex PCR; TCRdb stores in-frame clones only, minus some. V, J and clone size reflect that table, while D and trimming were determined from the DNA. The table includes 150,000 to 200,000 clones, around 83% detected once. The CDR3 contains 17 residues. V dropped 0 bases and J dropped 0 bases, with 15 bases sitting between them. Germline assignment: CDR1 SGDLS and CDR2 YYNGEE. Study-level results: In a later analysis, HLA-associated TCR beta chains were more clonally expanded than equally common others. Earlier results showed most TCR beta V segments being productive about 90% or about 30% of the time.

The chain recombines TRBV9 with TRBJ1-1; no firm D call. Material: PBMCs. This TCR came from a girl aged 2 to 9 in good health and CMV-seropositive. The CDR3: CASSVGAGHYMNTEAFF. CDR3 coding DNA: TGTGCCAGCAGCGTAGGGGCCGGTCATTACATGAACACTGAAGCTTTCTTT. The full variable domain, with the rest looked up from reference TRBV9 and TRBJ1-1, is DSGVTQTPKHLITATGQRVTLRCSPRSGDLSVYWYQQSLDQGLQFLIQYYNGEERAKGNILERFSAQQFPDLHSELNLSSLELGDSALYFCASSVGAGHYMNTEAFFGQGTRLTVV.